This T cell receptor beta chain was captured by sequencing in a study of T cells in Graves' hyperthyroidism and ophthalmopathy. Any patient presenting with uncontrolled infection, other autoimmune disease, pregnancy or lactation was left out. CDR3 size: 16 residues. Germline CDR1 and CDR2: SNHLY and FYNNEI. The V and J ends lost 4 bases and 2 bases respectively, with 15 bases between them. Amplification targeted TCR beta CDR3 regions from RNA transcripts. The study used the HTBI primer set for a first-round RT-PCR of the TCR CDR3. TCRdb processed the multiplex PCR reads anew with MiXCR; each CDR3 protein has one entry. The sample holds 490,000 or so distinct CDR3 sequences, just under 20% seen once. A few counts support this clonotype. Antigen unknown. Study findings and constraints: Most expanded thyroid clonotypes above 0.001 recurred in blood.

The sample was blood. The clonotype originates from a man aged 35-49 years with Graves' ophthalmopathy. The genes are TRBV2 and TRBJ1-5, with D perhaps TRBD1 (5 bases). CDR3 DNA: TGTGCCAGCAGTGTTTCCGAGGGAGGGGGCAATCAGCCCCAGCATTTT. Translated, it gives CASSVSEGGGNQPQHF.